This paragraph reports one T cell receptor beta chain. TCRdb's table, derived via immunoSEQ multiplex PCR, lists solely in-frame clones and lacks some. Among under 250,000 clones listed, about 85% were seen once. This entry is derived from a study of blood T cell repertoires in COVID-19. J gave up 7 bases and V 4 bases, and 9 bases lay outside the gene matches. The CDR3 runs to 14 residues. The germline CDR1 and CDR2 sequences are LGHDT and YNNKEL (reference sequence). The clonotype originates from a woman between 35 and 50 years old with COVID-19, enrolled during active disease. V is TRBV3-1 (or the pseudogene TRBV3-2) and J is TRBJ2-7; 8 bases map to TRBD1. Sequencing was carried out using peripheral blood. The CDR3 DNA is TGTGCCAGCAGCCCCGGACAGGGCGTTGGAGAGCAGTACTTC. Its translation is CASSPGQGVGEQYF.